Shown below are 18 T cell receptor beta chains from a single sample sequenced in a study of shared clonotypes between healthy human individuals. Data came from immunoSEQ multiplex PCR; TCRdb stores just in-frame clones and leaves some out. The table shows over a million clones, with about 70% occurring only once. Sequencing was performed on memory CD4+ T cells sorted from blood. Regarding subset: CD45RA-negative fraction. These receptors came from a man younger than 35 in good health.

This chain joins TRBV30 and TRBJ1-5; no clear D gene. The CDR3 runs to 15 residues. In germline, CDR1 is GTSNPN, CDR2 SVGIG (reference sequence). Trimming removed 2 bases from V and 0 bases from J, with 11 bases in between. The DNA for the CDR3 is TGTGCCTGGAGTCTTCTCGACGGTAGCAATCAGCCCCAGCATTTT. It codes for CAWSLLDGSNQPQHF.

This clone has just a few counts. This CDR3 is CSASGQSSGNTIYF. CDR3 nucleotide sequence: TGCAGCGCCTCGGGACAGAGCTCTGGAAACACCATATATTTT. This chain links TRBV29-1 with TRBJ1-3; 7 bases are shared with TRBD1. Germline CDR1 is SQVTM and CDR2 is ANQGSEA. The trim removed 7 bases at V and 0 bases at J, leaving 6 bases unmatched. The CDR3 spans 14 residues.

The count of this clone is one. J is TRBJ1-5 and V is TRBV5-5; D is unresolved. Germline CDR1 and CDR2: SGHKS and YYEKEE (reference sequence). There are 15 residues in the CDR3. V was pared by 4 bases and J by 4 bases, with 15 bases between. The CDR3 is CASSPQARLNQPQHF. CDR3 nucleotides: TGTGCCAGCAGCCCCCAGGCCCGACTGAATCAGCCCCAGCATTTT.

This clone was picked up a small number of times. The rearrangement joins TRBV10-3 to TRBJ1-1, with D perhaps matching TRBD1 (5 bases). The CDR3 sequence is 13 residues long. Trimming cost V 5 bases and J 1 base, with 8 bases left between them. CDR1 and CDR2 from the germline V gene are ENHRY and SYGVKD. The CDR3 DNA follows: TGTGCCATCAGTCTCCAGGGGAACACTGAAGCTTTCTTT. This codes for CAISLQGNTEAFF.

The chain is built from TRBV27 and TRBJ1-5; D is undetermined. Trimming cost V 0 bases and J 5 bases, with 14 bases left between them. Looked up from germline, CDR1 is MNHEY and CDR2 is SMNVEV (reference sequence). The CDR3 loop spans 16 amino acids. The CDR3 coding sequence is TGTGCCAGCAGTTTATCGAGCTCAAATCGGTATCAGCCCCAGCATTTT. It specifies CASSLSSSNRYQPQHF.

This rearrangement joins TRBV7-3 to TRBJ2-5; the match to TRBD2 covers 11 bases. With 4 bases clipped from V and 1 base from J, the junction kept 2 bases outside the gene matches. Germline V gives CDR1 SGHTA, CDR2 FQGTGA. The CDR3 runs 15 residues. CDR3 amino acids: CASSSGTSGQETQYF. The CDR3 DNA reads TGTGCCAGCAGCTCGGGGACTAGCGGCCAAGAGACCCAGTACTTC.

This chain connects TRBV19 to TRBJ2-1; 8 nucleotides agree with TRBD2. V lost 5 bases and J lost 9; bases outside the gene matches: 15. Per germline, CDR1 LNHDA and CDR2 SQIVND (reference sequence). This CDR3 is 16 amino acids long. The chain's CDR3 is CASSSLGTRGLGEQFF. CDR3 DNA sequence: TGTGCCAGTAGTTCGCTCGGGACTAGGGGGTTGGGTGAGCAGTTCTTC. Full variable domain (outside the CDR3, taken from reference TRBV19 and TRBJ2-1): DGGITQSPKYLFRKEGQNVTLSCEQNLNHDAMYWYRQDPGQGLRLIYYSQIVNDFQKGDIAEGYSVSREKKESFPLTVTSAQKNPTAFYLCASSSLGTRGLGEQFFGPGTRLTVL.

The chain couples TRBV6-6 to TRBJ1-2; D remains ambiguous. This CDR3 has 11 residues. The germline gives CDR1 MNHNY, CDR2 SVGAGI (reference sequence). The V end was cut by 7 bases, the J end by 1 base, with 4 bases between. This CDR3 reads CASKDNYGYTF. CDR3 DNA: TGTGCCAGCAAGGATAACTATGGCTACACCTTC.

The genes are TRBV20-1 and TRBJ2-1; 8 nucleotides align to TRBD1. The germline gives CDR1 DFQATT, CDR2 SNEGSKA (reference sequence). The junction had 5 bases not matched to a gene; V was cut back by 1 base and J by 15 bases. The CDR3 runs to 11 residues. CDR3 nucleotide sequence: TGCAGTGCTAGAGGTCAGGGGGCTACGTTCTTC. Amino acid sequence: CSARGQGATFF.

The rearrangement uses TRBV2 and TRBJ1-4; D uncertain. This CDR3 spans 13 amino acids. Germline CDR1 reads SNHLY; CDR2 reads FYNNEI. V was cut by 8 bases and J by 7 bases, with 14 bases left in between. The CDR3 spells CASRLEAREKLFF. The CDR3 DNA reads as TGTGCCAGCCGACTCGAGGCGCGTGAAAAACTGTTTTTT.

This clone has only one observation. This chain connects TRBV7-3 to TRBJ2-1, with D hard to call. The CDR3 runs 13 residues. V lost 4 bases to trimming and J lost 2 bases, with 6 bases between them. Germline values: CDR1 SGHTA, CDR2 FQGTGA. CDR3 region: CASSYNAYNEQFF. Here the CDR3 DNA reads TGTGCCAGCAGCTACAATGCCTACAATGAGCAGTTCTTC.

This clone was seen only a few times. CDR3 in DNA: TGTGCCAGCTCATGGCGGGAGGACTACGAGCAGTACTTC. This gives the protein CASSWREDYEQYF. V usage is TRBV18 and J usage is TRBJ2-7; TRBD2 agrees at 8 bases. Germline V gives CDR1 KGHSH, CDR2 LQKENI. V gave up 5 bases and J gave up 3 bases; unmatched junction bases: 3. The CDR3 sequence is 13 residues long.

This clone was observed once. V and J are TRBV28 and TRBJ2-5; TRBD1 aligns across 7 bases. The end of the DNA is better explained by TRBJ2-7, so the J call may be wrong. CDR3 length: 13 amino acids. Germline CDR1 is MDHEN and CDR2 is SYDVKM. The CDR3 protein is CASGKPTGTEQYF. The CDR3, as DNA: TGTGCCAGCGGGAAACCGACAGGGACCGAGCAGTACTTC.

A single count supports this clone. The chain uses TRBV28 and TRBJ2-7; 10 bases map to TRBD2. Germline CDR1 and CDR2: MDHEN and SYDVKM. J lost 2 bases, V lost 3 bases, and 7 bases had no gene match. This CDR3 spans 16 amino acids. The CDR3 loop reads CASSFRPSGSAYEQYF. The CDR3 DNA sequence: TGTGCCAGCAGTTTTCGGCCTAGCGGGAGTGCCTACGAGCAGTACTTC. Based on the CDR3 plus reference TRBV28 and TRBJ2-7, the full variable domain is DVKVTQSSRYLVKRTGEKVFLECVQDMDHENMFWYRQDPGLGLRLIYFSYDVKMKEKGDIPEGYSVSREKKERFSLILESASTNQTSMYLCASSFRPSGSAYEQYFGPGTRLTVT.

The chain uses TRBV6-1 and TRBJ2-3; D perhaps matches TRBD2 (6 bases). CDR3 length: 15 residues. V was cut by 1 base and J by 6 bases, with 14 bases left in between. Germline V CDR1 and CDR2: MNHNS, SASEGT. The CDR3 DNA is TGTGCCAGCAGTGAAGACGGGGGAAATTGGGATACGCAGTATTTT. This sequence encodes CASSEDGGNWDTQYF.

The chain links TRBV28 to TRBJ2-6; D is possibly TRBD1 (6 bases). The CDR3 extends over 15 amino acids. V was shortened by 6 bases and J by 2 bases, with 11 bases between the two germline ends. Germline V gene data show CDR1 as MDHEN and CDR2 as SYDVKM. Written as DNA, the CDR3 is TGTGCCAGCAGCCCACCAGGGGCTGGGGCCAACGTCCTGACTTTC. It codes for CASSPPGAGANVLTF.

This rearrangement joins TRBV7-9 to TRBJ1-2; D unresolved. The V gene lost 1 base and the J gene lost 5 bases, with 8 bases spanning the gap. Germline values: CDR1 SEHNR, CDR2 FQNEAQ (reference sequence). This CDR3 is 13 amino acids long. This chain's CDR3 is CASSLGTTYGYTF. CDR3 in DNA: TGTGCCAGCAGCTTAGGGACGACTTATGGCTACACCTTC.

The rearrangement uses TRBV30 and TRBJ2-7; 10 nucleotides align to TRBD1. Germline CDR1 GTSNPN, CDR2 SVGIG (reference sequence). The V segment lost 5 bases and the J segment 3 bases; nucleotides outside the gene matches: 4. The CDR3 has 13 residues. The CDR3 DNA follows: TGTGCCTGGGGGACAGGGGCCGACTACGAGCAGTACTTC. Protein: CAWGTGADYEQYF.